What follows are 20 T cell receptor beta chains derived from one specimen sequenced in a study of OX40 agonist ivuxolimab in advanced cancers. The method was immunoSEQ multiplex PCR; TCRdb's version includes in-frame clones alone and lacks a portion of them. The table lists over 80,000 clones, approximately 90% of them singletons. Material: CD4+ or CD8+ T cells sorted from blood, obtained in a trial of the OX40 agonist ivuxolimab. These receptor sequences come from an adult with an advanced solid tumor such as melanoma, head and neck, liver or kidney cancer.

The gene calls are TRBV28 and TRBJ2-1, with a possible D match to TRBD2 (5 bases). The CDR3 totals 12 residues. CDR1 and CDR2 from the germline V gene are MDHEN and SYDVKM. V dropped 1 base and J dropped 9 bases, with 7 bases sitting between them. CDR3 sequence reads: CASSLSGFEQFF. The DNA for the CDR3 is TGTGCCAGCAGTTTATCGGGGTTTGAGCAGTTCTTC.

The chain recombines TRBV30 with TRBJ2-4; 9 bases are a match to TRBD1. Germline CDR1 reads GTSNPN; CDR2 reads SVGIG (reference sequence). CDR3 size: 18 residues. The junction had 10 bases not matched to a gene; V was cut back by 0 bases and J by 1 base. Here the CDR3 reads CAWSVLPGQGVAKNIQYF. For the CDR3, the DNA is TGTGCCTGGAGTGTACTTCCGGGACAGGGTGTTGCCAAAAACATTCAGTACTTC.

In DNA, the CDR3 is TGTGCCAGCAGCCCCCGACTAGCGGGAGGGGTTGACACAGATACGCAGTATTTT. Translating it yields CASSPRLAGGVDTDTQYF. The chain combines TRBV7-6 with TRBJ2-3; TRBD2 aligns across 14 bases. The CDR3 spans 18 residues. From germline, CDR1 is SGHVS and CDR2 FNYEAQ. Germline trimming cut 5 bases from V and 2 bases from J; bases unmatched to any gene: 9.

The rearrangement links TRBV6-4 to TRBJ1-4; D is unresolved. From germline, CDR1 is MRHNA and CDR2 SNTAGT. The CDR3 extends over 15 amino acids. V shed 0 bases and J shed 2 bases, with 7 bases lying between them. The CDR3 here is CASSDSGGTNEKLFF. Written as DNA, the CDR3 is TGTGCCAGCAGTGACTCAGGAGGGACTAATGAAAAACTGTTTTTT.

The chain uses TRBV7-2 and TRBJ1-5, with D perhaps TRBD1 (5 bases). CDR1 and CDR2 (germline): SGHTA, FQGNSA. The CDR3 runs 15 residues. V shed 2 bases and J shed 3 bases, with 11 bases lying between them. The chain's CDR3 is CASSLMGPYNQPQHF. In DNA, the CDR3 is TGTGCCAGCAGCTTAATGGGACCGTACAATCAGCCCCAGCATTTT. The complete variable domain, with remaining parts taken from reference TRBV7-2 and TRBJ1-5, reads GAGVSQSPSNKVTEKGKDVELRCDPISGHTALYWYRQSLGQGLEFLIYFQGNSAPDKSGLPSDRFSAERTGGSVSTLTIQRTQQEDSAVYLCASSLMGPYNQPQHFGDGTRLSIL.

This clone has only one observation. The chain couples TRBV10-3 to TRBJ2-1; 7 bases align to TRBD2. This CDR3 has 14 residues. After removal of 4 bases from V and 2 bases from J, the junction contained 2 bases not matched to a gene. The germline CDR1 and CDR2 sequences are ENHRY and SYGVKD. This CDR3 reads CAISVGGPYNEQFF. The CDR3 nucleotides read TGTGCCATCAGTGTGGGAGGGCCCTACAATGAGCAGTTCTTC.

This sequence joins TRBV7-9 and TRBJ1-1, with 7 bases matching TRBD1. The CDR3 runs to 14 residues. Trimming took 4 bases from V and 4 from J; bases not matched to a gene: 6. Per germline, CDR1 SEHNR and CDR2 FQNEAQ (reference sequence). CDR3 sequence (DNA): TGTGCCAGCAGCTCCCAGGGGGGGGTCACTGAAGCTTTCTTT. This encodes CASSSQGGVTEAFF.

This clone has only one observation. V usage is TRBV9 and J usage is TRBJ2-1; 8 bases fit TRBD2. Germline V gene sequence: CDR1 SGDLS, CDR2 YYNGEE. The length of the CDR3 is 17 residues. V dropped 0 bases and J dropped 0; count of bases not matched to a gene: 5. CDR3 residues: CASSVEVAGPSYNEQFF. DNA for the CDR3: TGTGCCAGCAGCGTAGAGGTAGCGGGGCCCTCCTACAATGAGCAGTTCTTC. The complete variable domain, with remaining parts taken from reference TRBV9 and TRBJ2-1, reads DSGVTQTPKHLITATGQRVTLRCSPRSGDLSVYWYQQSLDQGLQFLIQYYNGEERAKGNILERFSAQQFPDLHSELNLSSLELGDSALYFCASSVEVAGPSYNEQFFGPGTRLTVL.

J is TRBJ1-2 and V is TRBV28; 8 bases line up with TRBD1. V was pared by 3 bases and J by 4 bases, with 1 base of the junction left unmatched. The CDR3 is made up of 13 amino acids. The germline gives CDR1 MDHEN, CDR2 SYDVKM. CDR3 sequence: CASSFGTGYGYTF. In DNA form, the CDR3 reads TGTGCCAGCAGTTTTGGGACAGGCTATGGCTACACCTTC.

This clone was seen a few times. The CDR3 is CASSLFRRGGPKVGELFF. In DNA, the CDR3 is TGTGCCAGCAGCTTATTTAGACGGGGAGGGCCAAAGGTCGGGGAGCTGTTTTTT. The chain recombines TRBV13 with TRBJ2-2; 7 nucleotides agree with TRBD2. Germline lookup yields CDR1 PRHDT and CDR2 FYEKMQ (reference sequence). The V and J ends lost 2 bases and 7 bases, in that order; junction bases with no gene match: 16. This CDR3 has 18 residues.

This chain uses TRBV13 with TRBJ1-5; D is unresolved. Germline CDR1 is PRHDT and CDR2 is FYEKMQ (reference sequence). V lost 6 bases to trimming and J lost 2 bases, with 14 bases between them. The CDR3 totals 15 residues. CDR3 amino acids: CASSEGDVRNQPQHF. DNA of the CDR3: TGTGCCAGCAGTGAAGGTGACGTACGCAATCAGCCCCAGCATTTT. Full variable domain (missing parts from reference TRBV13 and TRBJ1-5): AAGVIQSPRHLIKEKRETATLKCYPIPRHDTVYWYQQGPGQDPQFLISFYEKMQSDKGSIPDRFSAQQFSDYHSELNMSSLELGDSALYFCASSEGDVRNQPQHFGDGTRLSIL.

This chain uses TRBV19 with TRBJ1-1, with 7 bases matching TRBD1. The V segment lost 9 bases and the J segment 3 bases; nucleotides outside the gene matches: 4. CDR3 length: 12 amino acids. Germline V lookup: CDR1 LNHDA, CDR2 SQIVND (reference sequence). CDR3 nucleotides: TGTGCCAGCCGACAGGGATACACTGAAGCTTTCTTT. It specifies CASRQGYTEAFF.

In DNA, the CDR3 is TGTGCCAGCAGAGGGGTCCACGAGCAGTACTTC. Its translation is CASRGVHEQYF. The chain has TRBV7-9 and TRBJ2-7; a weak D match, TRBD1 (5 bases). This CDR3 has 11 residues. The germline CDR1 and CDR2 sequences are SEHNR and FQNEAQ (reference sequence). V was pared by 6 bases and J by 5 bases, with 8 bases between.

The chain recombines TRBV7-9 with TRBJ1-1, with a tentative D call TRBD1 (5 bases). The CDR3 totals 13 residues. Germline lookup yields CDR1 SEHNR and CDR2 FQNEAQ (reference sequence). Trimming pared 8 bases from V and 7 bases from J, leaving 17 bases between. The CDR3 nucleotides read TGTGCCAGCGCTTGGGGGTCCGCGAGTGAAGCTTTCTTT. Its protein is CASAWGSASEAFF.

The chain employs TRBV5-1 and TRBJ1-6; D not resolved. The V gene lost 2 bases and the J gene lost 0 bases, with 12 bases spanning the gap. The CDR3 covers 17 residues. The germline V gene has CDR1 SGHRS and CDR2 YFSETQ. The CDR3: CASSLKAESSYNSPLHF. For the CDR3, the DNA is TGCGCCAGCAGCTTAAAGGCGGAAAGCTCCTATAATTCACCCCTCCACTTT.

This chain links TRBV5-1 with TRBJ2-5, with 15 bases fitting TRBD2. After removal of 4 bases from V and 4 bases from J, the junction contained 2 bases not matched to a gene. This CDR3 region has 15 residues. CDR1 and CDR2 (germline): SGHRS, YFSETQ. CDR3 sequence (DNA): TGCGCCAGCAGCCAGGGACTAGCGGGAGGAGAGACCCAGTACTTC. Protein product: CASSQGLAGGETQYF.

This sequence joins TRBV9 and TRBJ1-2; D is unclear. Per the germline V gene, CDR1 is SGDLS and CDR2 is YYNGEE. V lost 3 bases and J 5 bases, leaving 14 bases between the germline ends. The CDR3 runs to 14 residues. Here the CDR3 DNA reads TGTGCCAGCAGCGGGACGTCCGGCCCATATGGCTACACCTTC. This encodes CASSGTSGPYGYTF.

The chain joins TRBV19 to TRBJ1-2; 9 bases agree with TRBD1. The CDR3 spans 15 residues. The V gene's germline CDR1 is LNHDA and CDR2 SQIVND (reference sequence). V gave up 5 bases and J gave up 4 bases; unmatched junction bases: 8. CDR3 protein: CASSLRTGATYGYTF. The CDR3, as DNA: TGTGCCAGTAGTCTCAGGACAGGGGCCACCTATGGCTACACCTTC. Full variable domain (missing parts from reference TRBV19 and TRBJ1-2): DGGITQSPKYLFRKEGQNVTLSCEQNLNHDAMYWYRQDPGQGLRLIYYSQIVNDFQKGDIAEGYSVSREKKESFPLTVTSAQKNPTAFYLCASSLRTGATYGYTFGSGTRLTVV.

V and J are TRBV7-2 and TRBJ2-7, with TRBD1 matching 8 bases. V lost 2 bases and J lost 5; bases outside the gene matches: 5. This CDR3 region has 14 residues. Germline V lookup: CDR1 SGHTA, CDR2 FQGNSA. DNA of the CDR3: TGTGCCAGCAGCTTAAGACAGGGGTTGGACGAGCAGTACTTC. Its translation: CASSLRQGLDEQYF. Drawing the rest from reference TRBV7-2 and TRBJ2-7, the complete variable domain is GAGVSQSPSNKVTEKGKDVELRCDPISGHTALYWYRQSLGQGLEFLIYFQGNSAPDKSGLPSDRFSAERTGGSVSTLTIQRTQQEDSAVYLCASSLRQGLDEQYFGPGTRLTVT.

The chain's CDR3 is CASSLGAPLTGGPQHF. CDR3 DNA: TGTGCCAGCAGTTTAGGGGCCCCTCTTACGGGGGGGCCCCAGCATTTT. The rearrangement links TRBV27 to TRBJ1-5; weak D call: TRBD1 (5 bases). Germline values: CDR1 MNHEY, CDR2 SMNVEV (reference sequence). The CDR3 is made up of 16 amino acids. V was trimmed by 2 bases and J by 9 bases, leaving 20 bases between them.